This T cell receptor beta chain stems from a study of T cells in Graves' hyperthyroidism and ophthalmopathy (dated by TCRdb to about 2019). At the level of the whole study: Peripheral blood was sampled at the time of initial diagnosis, prior to any treatment. TCR V-J signatures able to tell the groups apart were searched for in a discovery cohort of approximately 95 patients, of whom roughly 42 had Graves' ophthalmopathy and about 55 had stable Graves' hyperthyroidism. Following sampling, methimazole starting at 30 mg daily was given to hyperthyroidism patients, and high-dose intravenous methylprednisolone was given to ophthalmopathy patients. The 90 to 100 discovery patients were randomly split 7:3 into training and test sets. Whether ophthalmopathy could be predicted prospectively was tested in an independent validation cohort made up of approximately 19 hyperthyroidism patients plus 17 patients who later progressed to ophthalmopathy. According to the paper, TCR Vbeta CDR3 sequencing was carried out on some 130 peripheral blood samples, which came from approximately 43 ophthalmopathy, 80 or so hyperthyroidism and approximately 17 progressor patients. In addition, the study compared T-cell repertoires in thyroid tissue and in blood from five to seven Graves' hyperthyroidism patients. Overall study outcomes, separate from this receptor: In validation, the model predicted progression to ophthalmopathy with approximately 71% sensitivity and around 72% specificity, a median of around six months before onset. No statistical method was used to fix the sample size in advance, and group allocation was not hidden from the investigators. Most expanded thyroid clonotypes (frequency above 0.001) were also detected in blood, a finding suggesting that blood repertoires may reflect thyroid immune responses. In cross-validation, a model built on a 13 V-J signature told ophthalmopathy apart from stable hyperthyroidism with 85% to 90% sensitivity and around 84% specificity, and in testing the same model reached 80%/75%.

Stable Graves' hyperthyroidism was defined as no progression to ophthalmopathy during 18 months of follow-up. The hyperthyroidism patients were between 18 and 65 years old and newly diagnosed, with a disease duration of less than 2 months. Patients with uncontrolled infections, other autoimmune diseases, pregnancy or lactation were excluded. Diagnoses were established on the basis of clinical symptoms, serum thyroxine and TRAb, thyroid ultrasound, and orbital computed tomography. PBMCs were separated from 7.5 to 10 ml of fresh peripheral blood using Ficoll-Paque density gradient centrifugation. Total RNA was extracted using Trizol reagent, and RNA quality was assessed on an Agilent 2100 Bioanalyzer. The sample holds many counts of this clonotype. No antigen is known for it. Base-call qualities are not available, and no considerably larger clone is one nucleotide away. TCR beta CDR3 regions were amplified from RNA transcripts. The TCR CDR3 was subjected to a first round of RT-PCR using the HTBI primer set and the Qiagen OneStep RT-PCR kit. A second multiplex PCR round built the libraries, followed by size selection and purification. The libraries were sequenced on an Illumina HiSeq2000 using paired-end 100 bp reads. Per the authors' processing: Raw data were processed with SOAPnuke, discarding reads with adapters, uncalled bases, mean Phred below 15, or no exact constant-primer or identifier match. High-quality paired reads were merged with COPE v1.2.5, and unique nucleotide sequences were defined as clonotypes. Clonotypes were aligned to IMGT TRBV, TRBD and TRBJ reference segments using MiTCR v1.1. The analysis included only V-J combinations with a frequency above 0.0001, which together covered roughly 99% of the repertoires. The TCS score was defined as F50 (clonal expansion) divided by E x V (chaos), with BLOSUM62-based TCRdist calculated between CDR3 peptides within each V-J. Welch's t-statistics and random forest reduced around 550 V-J features to about 12, which were used in a naive Bayes classifier (R e1071). TCRdb trimmed the raw reads at Q25, called clones with MiXCR and kept productive beta chains. A single entry per CDR3 protein holds the most common genes and DNA from its merged rows. These V and J calls are TCRdb output, not the study's own analysis. The sample table shows 300,000 or so distinct CDR3 sequences, and over 15% are seen once. Roughly 49% of the sample lies in the top ten.

The receptor was isolated from a woman in her forties or fifties with Graves' hyperthyroidism. The sequenced sample consisted of blood.

The DNA sequence is given as TGTGCCAGCAGCTTACGTTCGGGTAATCAAGAGACCCAGTACTTC. The encoded protein is CASSLRSGNQETQYF. The chain is encoded by TRBV7-2 joined to TRBJ2-5; no D segment can be confidently identified. Taken from the germline V gene, the CDR1 and CDR2 loops are SGHTA and FQGNSA. V is reduced by 2 bases and J by 2 bases, leaving a spacing of 12 bases between them. Its CDR3 holds 15 amino acids, cysteine through phenylalanine. Only CDR3 DNA is held: 45 bases, read in frame from base 1.